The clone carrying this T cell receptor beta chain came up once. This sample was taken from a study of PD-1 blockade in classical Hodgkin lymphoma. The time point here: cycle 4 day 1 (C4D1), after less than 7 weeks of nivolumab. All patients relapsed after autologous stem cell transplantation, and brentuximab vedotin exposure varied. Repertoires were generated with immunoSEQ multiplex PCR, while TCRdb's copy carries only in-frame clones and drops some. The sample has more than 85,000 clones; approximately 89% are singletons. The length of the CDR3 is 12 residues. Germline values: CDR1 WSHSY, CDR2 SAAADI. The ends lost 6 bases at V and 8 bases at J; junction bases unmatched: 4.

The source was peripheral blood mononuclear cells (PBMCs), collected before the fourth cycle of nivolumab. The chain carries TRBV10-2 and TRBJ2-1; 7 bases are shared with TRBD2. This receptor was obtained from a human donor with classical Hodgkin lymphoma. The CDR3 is CASRGGRHEQFF. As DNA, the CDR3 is TGCGCCAGCAGGGGAGGGAGGCATGAGCAGTTCTTC.